This TCR beta chain was observed in a study of T cells in Graves' hyperthyroidism and ophthalmopathy. TCR beta CDR3 regions were amplified from RNA transcripts. When the TCR CDR3 underwent first-round RT-PCR, the HTBI primer set was used. In TCRdb, the multiplex PCR reads were re-called with MiXCR into one record per CDR3 protein. Of about 770,000 distinct CDR3 sequences in the sample, approximately 19% were seen once. Germline CDR1 and CDR2: SNHLY and FYNNEI. Trimming removed 8 bases from V and 3 bases from J, with 17 bases in between. The length of the CDR3 is 15 residues. The sample was blood. This receptor was identified in a woman aged 50 to 60 with Graves' hyperthyroidism that later progressed to Graves' ophthalmopathy. The V and J genes are TRBV2 and TRBJ2-1, with TRBD1 as a possible D gene (5 bases). The CDR3 DNA reads as TGTGCCAGCGCTGCCCTGGGGCAAAGCTACAATGAGCAGTTCTTC. Encoded protein: CASAALGQSYNEQFF.